The 15 T cell receptor beta chains below were found in one sample sequenced in a study of identical twins' blood T cells. TCRdb re-called the 5' RACE reads with MiXCR, one entry per CDR3 protein. The sample consists of around 380,000 distinct CDR3 sequences, under 30% of them appearing once. Sequenced material: PBMCs. All receptors come from a woman aged 18 to 55 in good health.

The V and J genes are TRBV30 and TRBJ1-1; D possibly corresponds to TRBD1 (5 bases). Germline CDR1 and CDR2: GTSNPN and SVGIG (reference sequence). The CDR3 totals 14 residues. V was pared by 0 bases and J by 3 bases, with 11 bases between. CDR3 DNA sequence: TGTGCCTGGAGTGTGGGAGGAGGGGACACTGAAGCTTTCTTT. Translating it yields CAWSVGGGDTEAFF. Using reference TRBV30 and TRBJ1-1 for the parts outside the CDR3, the full variable domain is SQTIHQWPATLVQPVGSPLSLECTVEGTSNPNLYWYRQAAGRGLQLLFYSVGIGQISSEVPQNLSASRPQDRQFILSSKKLLLSDSGFYLCAWSVGGGDTEAFFGQGTRLTVV.

This clonotype occurred a few times. The V gene is TRBV25-1, the J gene TRBJ2-7; possibly TRBD1 for D (5 bases). V lost 4 bases to trimming and J lost 0 bases, with 10 bases between them. CDR1 and CDR2 from the germline V gene are MGHDK and SYGVNS. The CDR3 spans 14 residues. As DNA, the CDR3 is TGTGCCAGCAGTGGGGGCAGTTTCTCCTACGAGCAGTACTTC. This sequence encodes CASSGGSFSYEQYF.

This clonotype was seen a few times. At one end, the junction sequence differs from germline, possibly due to a read error. The chain employs TRBV7-7 and TRBJ2-3; D unclear. Per the germline V gene, CDR1 is SSHAT and CDR2 is FNYEAQ (reference sequence). The CDR3 has 14 residues. The CDR3 DNA reads TGTGCTAGCAGCTTAACGGGCCCCGCAGATACGCAGTATTTT. Protein product: CASSLTGPADTQYF.

Here the CDR3 DNA reads TGTGCCAGCAGTGGACAGGGGTCCTCAGGAAGCAATCAGCCCCAGCATTTT. It translates to CASSGQGSSGSNQPQHF. This chain uses TRBV6-1 with TRBJ1-5; the match to TRBD1 covers 8 bases. Trimming cost V 4 bases and J 1 base; bases outside gene matches: 9. This CDR3 is 17 amino acids long. Germline V gives CDR1 MNHNS, CDR2 SASEGT.

At least ten counts were recorded for this clonotype. CDR3 nucleotide sequence: TGTGCCATCAGTGAGTCTTCCCAGAGCGGAAACACCATATATTTT. This sequence encodes CAISESSQSGNTIYF. This sequence joins TRBV10-3 and TRBJ1-3, with D unclear. This CDR3 region has 15 residues. Trimming stripped 0 bases from V and 4 bases from J, with 10 bases between. Germline values: CDR1 ENHRY, CDR2 SYGVKD.

V is TRBV29-1 and J is TRBJ1-1, with D possibly matching TRBD1 (6 bases). This CDR3 contains 13 residues. Germline V gives CDR1 SQVTM, CDR2 ANQGSEA. With 5 bases removed from V and 2 bases from J, the gap between germline ends came to 12 bases. This chain's CDR3 is CSVNGQPNTEAFF. The CDR3 bases are TGCAGCGTTAATGGACAGCCAAACACTGAAGCTTTCTTT.

The J gene is TRBJ2-3, the V gene TRBV12-3 or TRBV12-4, with D possibly matching TRBD1 (6 bases). Between the trimmed V and J ends, which lost 8 bases and 2 bases, there was a span of 8 bases. The CDR3 has 12 residues. Written as DNA, the CDR3 is TGTGCCAGCCACAGGGTCACAGATACGCAGTATTTT. It yields the protein CASHRVTDTQYF.

This clonotype was found many times. The gene calls are TRBV20-1 and TRBJ2-6; D is possibly TRBD1 or TRBD2 (5 bases each). V dropped 6 bases and J dropped 0 bases, with 12 bases sitting between them. The V gene's germline CDR1 is DFQATT and CDR2 SNEGSKA (reference sequence). The CDR3 is 15 amino acids. The CDR3 region has the DNA TGCAGTGCGATGGGACGTAACTCTGGGGCCAACGTCCTGACTTTC. Protein sequence: CSAMGRNSGANVLTF.

This clonotype turned up a few times. The chain carries TRBV5-1 and TRBJ2-7; D is ambiguous. The CDR3 is 15 residues long. Germline V gene lookup returns CDR1 SGHRS and CDR2 YFSETQ. The V end lost 2 bases, the J end lost 0 bases, and 12 bases lay between the germline ends. The CDR3 DNA is TGCGCCAGCAGCTTTCGGCTTGGCGACTCCTACGAGCAGTACTTC. Residues: CASSFRLGDSYEQYF.

Only a few counts were recorded for this clonotype. The rearrangement joins TRBV11-2 to TRBJ2-7; a possible D gene is TRBD2 (6 bases). This CDR3 has 15 residues. Germline V lookup: CDR1 SGHAT, CDR2 FQNNGV. The V gene lost 5 bases and the J gene lost 0 bases, with 14 bases spanning the gap. This chain's CDR3 is CASSRLRGRSYEQYF. As DNA, the CDR3 is TGTGCCAGCAGCAGATTGCGGGGCCGCTCCTACGAGCAGTACTTC.

This clonotype was observed a handful of times. The CDR3 DNA reads as TGTGCCAGCAGCTCCAACCGGGACAGCTACAATCAGCCCCAGCATTTT. This gives the protein CASSSNRDSYNQPQHF. J is TRBJ1-5 and V is TRBV7-8; 7 positions agree with TRBD1. The V gene end was trimmed by 4 bases and the J gene end by 3 bases; junction bases not matched to a gene: 9. CDR3 size: 16 residues. Germline CDR1 and CDR2: SGHVS and FQNEAQ. Supplemented by reference TRBV7-8 and TRBJ1-5, the full variable domain reads GAGVSQSPRYKVAKRGQDVALRCDPISGHVSLFWYQQALGQGPEFLTYFQNEAQLDKSGLPSDRFFAERPEGSVSTLKIQRTQQEDSAVYLCASSSNRDSYNQPQHFGDGTRLSIL.

V gene TRBV7-9 combines with J gene TRBJ2-7; TRBD2 might be the D (6 bases). V was clipped by 5 bases and J by 0 bases, with 8 bases between them. Looked up from germline, CDR1 is SEHNR and CDR2 is FQNEAQ (reference sequence). The CDR3 length is 13 residues. Here the CDR3 DNA reads TGTGCCAGCAGCCCTAGCGACTCCTACGAGCAGTACTTC. Translated, it gives CASSPSDSYEQYF.

This clonotype came up a few times. V and J are TRBV11-2 and TRBJ1-1, with 7 bases lining up with TRBD1. Germline V gives CDR1 SGHAT, CDR2 FQNNGV. The length of the CDR3 is 15 residues. V shed 5 bases and J 5 bases; nucleotides not matched to a gene: 11. The DNA for the CDR3 is TGTGCCAGCAGCCCCCAGGGGGATTGGGGAACTGAAGCTTTCTTT. Amino acid sequence: CASSPQGDWGTEAFF.

The chain links TRBV13 to TRBJ2-1; D ambiguous. V dropped 4 bases and J dropped 0 bases, with 10 bases sitting between them. Germline values: CDR1 PRHDT, CDR2 FYEKMQ (reference sequence). CDR3 length equals 15 residues. DNA for the CDR3: TGTGCCAGCAGCTCAAGATTAAACTCCTACAATGAGCAGTTCTTC. It translates to CASSSRLNSYNEQFF.

CDR3 DNA sequence: TGTGCCAGCAGCTTAGTTAGGCCATCTCTGGCTGGAAACACCATATATTTT. Encoded protein: CASSLVRPSLAGNTIYF. This chain connects TRBV7-2 to TRBJ1-3; no definite D call. V was trimmed by 1 base and J by 2 bases, leaving 15 bases between them. Germline-derived CDR1 and CDR2 are SGHTA and FQGNSA. This CDR3 has 17 residues.